The subject of this entry is one T cell receptor (beta chain). Here immunoSEQ multiplex PCR was the method, and the copy in TCRdb shows in-frame clones only, minus some. The repertoire holds 100,000 to 150,000 clones, approximately 89% seen once, with about 9.3% in the top ten. These data are taken from a study of blood T cell repertoires in COVID-19. Germline V CDR1 and CDR2: SGHVS, FQNEAQ. The CDR3 is made up of 13 amino acids. V was clipped by 1 base and J by 12 bases; unmatched bases: 6. The source material was peripheral blood. The TCR sequence derives from a man between 45 and 60 years old with acute or convalescent COVID-19. The V gene is TRBV7-8, the J gene TRBJ2-1; 7 bases align to TRBD2. The CDR3 DNA reads as TGTGCCAGCAGCTTAGGTGAGGGAGGGCGGCAGTTCTTC. This encodes CASSLGEGGRQFF.